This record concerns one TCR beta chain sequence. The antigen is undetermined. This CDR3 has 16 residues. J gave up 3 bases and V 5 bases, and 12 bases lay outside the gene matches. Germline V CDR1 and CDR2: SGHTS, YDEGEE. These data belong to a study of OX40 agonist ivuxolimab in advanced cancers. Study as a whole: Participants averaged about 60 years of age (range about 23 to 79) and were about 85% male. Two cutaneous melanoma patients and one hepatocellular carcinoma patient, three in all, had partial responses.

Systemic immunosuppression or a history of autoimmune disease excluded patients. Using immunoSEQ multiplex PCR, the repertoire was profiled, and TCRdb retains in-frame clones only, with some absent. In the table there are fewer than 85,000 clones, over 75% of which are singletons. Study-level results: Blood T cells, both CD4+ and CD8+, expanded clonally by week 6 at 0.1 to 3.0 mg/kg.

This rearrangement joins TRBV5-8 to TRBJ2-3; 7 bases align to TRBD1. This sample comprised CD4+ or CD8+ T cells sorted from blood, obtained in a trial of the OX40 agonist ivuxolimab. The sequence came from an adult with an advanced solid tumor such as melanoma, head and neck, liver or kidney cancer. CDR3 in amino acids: CASSRGQARRTDTQYF. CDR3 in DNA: TGTGCCAGCAGTCGAGGACAGGCTAGAAGGACAGATACGCAGTATTTT.